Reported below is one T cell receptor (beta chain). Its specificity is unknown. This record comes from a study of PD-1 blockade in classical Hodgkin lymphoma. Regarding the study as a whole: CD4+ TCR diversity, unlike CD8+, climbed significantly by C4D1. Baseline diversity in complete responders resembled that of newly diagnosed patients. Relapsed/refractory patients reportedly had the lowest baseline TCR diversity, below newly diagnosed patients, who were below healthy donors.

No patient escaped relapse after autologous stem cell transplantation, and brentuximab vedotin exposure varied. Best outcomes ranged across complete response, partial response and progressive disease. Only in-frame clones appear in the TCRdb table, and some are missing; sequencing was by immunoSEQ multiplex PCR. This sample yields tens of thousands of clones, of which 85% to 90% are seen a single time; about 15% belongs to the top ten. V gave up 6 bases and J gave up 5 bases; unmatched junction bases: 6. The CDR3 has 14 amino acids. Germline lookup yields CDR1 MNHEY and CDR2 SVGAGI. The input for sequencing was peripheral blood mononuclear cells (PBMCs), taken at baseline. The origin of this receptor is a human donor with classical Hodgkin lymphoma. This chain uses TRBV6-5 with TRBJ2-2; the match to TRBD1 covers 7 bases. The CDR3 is CASSRQGGTGELFF. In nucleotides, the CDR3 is TGTGCCAGCAGCCGACAGGGCGGGACCGGGGAGCTGTTTTTT.